This T cell receptor (beta chain) originates from a study of blood T cell repertoires in COVID-19. Overall study: Sites across the United States, Italy and Spain contributed samples from acute and convalescent COVID-19. PBMCs, B-cell-depleted T cells, or T cells were the source of the cDNA or gDNA that made up the material.

With 0 bases removed from V and 7 bases from J, the gap between germline ends came to 13 bases. Per germline, CDR1 SGDLS and CDR2 YYNGEE. The CDR3 loop spans 14 amino acids. Source study methods: Estimated nucleated cell counts came from reference gene primer amplification. The table came from immunoSEQ multiplex PCR; TCRdb's copy has only in-frame clones and leaves some out. V and J calls and clone size are given by that table; D and trimming were obtained from the DNA. The profile shows about 120,000 clones, 85% to 90% of them singletons. Sequenced material: peripheral blood. This sequence was found in a woman over 75 with acute or convalescent COVID-19. The V call is TRBV9, the J call TRBJ2-5; TRBD2 might be the D (6 bases). Here the CDR3 DNA reads TGTGCCAGCAGCGTAGGCGGGGTCTCCAGGACCCAGTACTTC. This translates into CASSVGGVSRTQYF.